These 5 T cell receptor beta chains came from one sample sequenced in a study of T-cell reconstitution after alpha-beta-depleted transplantation in children. TCRbeta library construction was performed incorporating unique molecular identifiers. A single record per CDR3 protein comes from TCRdb applying MiXCR to the PCR reads. Among 30,000 to 40,000 distinct CDR3 sequences listed, around 7% were seen once. Notes on the study in general: Reportedly, roughly two months post-transplant, alpha-beta T cells arose from several hundred expanded graft clones.

These TCRs are of unknown antigen specificity. Sequencing used peripheral blood, obtained 60 days after TCRalphabeta/CD19-depleted stem cell transplant. These receptors came from a child under three years old who had a stem cell transplant for acute myeloid leukemia, so the T cells may come from the graft donor.

The V call is TRBV7-3, the J call TRBJ2-3; D is unclear. V gave up 0 bases and J gave up 2 bases, with 9 bases separating them. CDR3 length: 15 residues. Germline-derived CDR1 and CDR2 are SGHTA and FQGTGA. The CDR3 reads CASSLTGILTDTQYF. CDR3 sequence (DNA): TGTGCCAGCAGCTTAACCGGAATTCTCACAGATACGCAGTATTTT.

This clonotype was counted between two and nine times. The chain couples TRBV29-1 to TRBJ2-1; D unclear. This CDR3 comprises 15 residues. Germline CDR1 and CDR2: SQVTM and ANQGSEA. Between the trimmed V and J ends, which lost 7 bases and 0 bases, there was a span of 16 bases. CDR3 DNA sequence: TGCAGCGCCGATTTGATCCAACGCTCCTACAATGAGCAGTTCTTC. Translation: CSADLIQRSYNEQFF.

This clonotype was counted ten times or more. This chain joins TRBV5-1 and TRBJ1-2, with 9 bases fitting TRBD1. The trim removed 5 bases at V and 3 bases at J, leaving 2 bases unmatched. From germline, CDR1 is SGHRS and CDR2 YFSETQ. This CDR3 is built from 13 residues. The CDR3 reads CASRRDRDYGYTF. As DNA, the CDR3 is TGCGCCAGCAGAAGGGACAGGGACTATGGCTACACCTTC.

This clonotype was recorded at least ten times. Here the CDR3 reads CAWSVRYEQYF. Here the CDR3 DNA reads TGTGCCTGGAGTGTAAGGTACGAGCAGTACTTC. The V call is TRBV30, the J call TRBJ2-7; D uncertain. Per germline, CDR1 GTSNPN and CDR2 SVGIG (reference sequence). The CDR3 contains 11 residues. The V end was cut by 0 bases, the J end by 4 bases, with 4 bases between. The full variable domain, rest sourced from reference TRBV30 and TRBJ2-7, is SQTIHQWPATLVQPVGSPLSLECTVEGTSNPNLYWYRQAAGRGLQLLFYSVGIGQISSEVPQNLSASRPQDRQFILSSKKLLLSDSGFYLCAWSVRYEQYFGPGTRLTVT.

At least ten counts were recorded for this clonotype. The chain carries TRBV7-9 and TRBJ2-1, with 7 nucleotides matching TRBD1. Germline-derived CDR1 and CDR2 are SEHNR and FQNEAQ (reference sequence). This CDR3 region has 16 residues. Trimming cost V 4 bases and J 3 bases; bases outside gene matches: 9. As DNA, the CDR3 is TGTGCCAGCAGCTCTACGACAGGGCGTTACTACAATGAGCAGTTCTTC. Translation gives CASSSTTGRYYNEQFF.